The next 10 T cell receptor beta chains were all read from a single sample in a study of blood T cell repertoires in COVID-19. Libraries were prepared by immunoSEQ multiplex PCR; TCRdb keeps only in-frame clonotypes and omits some of them. The table has about 90,000 clones, approximately 84% seen once. The specimen sequenced was peripheral blood. The receptors here all came from a man in his sixties with acute or convalescent COVID-19.

The V gene is TRBV5-8, the J gene TRBJ2-6; tentative D call: TRBD1 (6 bases). Trimming took off 1 base at V and 3 bases at J, with 14 bases between the two ends. The CDR3 spans 17 residues. The V gene's germline CDR1 is SGHTS and CDR2 YDEGEE. For the CDR3, the DNA is TGTGCCAGCAGCTTGTGGGGAACAGGGTTTGGGGCCAACGTCCTGACTTTC. It is translated as CASSLWGTGFGANVLTF.

V usage is TRBV15 and J usage is TRBJ2-1; TRBD2 agrees at 7 bases. Germline V gene lookup returns CDR1 LNHNV and CDR2 YYDKDF (reference sequence). This CDR3 is 18 amino acids long. Trimming removed 0 bases from V and 0 bases from J; junction bases left unmatched: 8. For the CDR3, the DNA is TGTGCCACCAGCAGAGATCTAGCAGCGGGGCTCTCCTACAATGAGCAGTTCTTC. Translated, it gives CATSRDLAAGLSYNEQFF.

The rearrangement uses TRBV2 and TRBJ1-1; no definite D call. This CDR3 has 13 residues. V was trimmed by 0 bases and J by 7 bases, leaving 9 bases between them. CDR1 SNHLY and CDR2 FYNNEI come from the germline V gene. The CDR3 DNA sequence: TGTGCCAGCAGTGAAGCACGGTTGAGTGAAGCTTTCTTT. Amino acid sequence: CASSEARLSEAFF.

The V gene is TRBV6-6, the J gene TRBJ1-5; D may be TRBD1 (6 bases). CDR3 length: 13 residues. V lost 2 bases, J lost 4 bases, and 6 bases lay in between. CDR1 and CDR2 (germline): MNHNY, SVGAGI (reference sequence). DNA for the CDR3: TGTGCCAGCAGTTACAGGGGGAATCAGCCCCAGCATTTT. Translating gives CASSYRGNQPQHF.

This rearrangement joins TRBV5-4 to TRBJ1-4, with D unresolved. The V end lost 0 bases, the J end lost 1 base, and 7 bases lay between the germline ends. CDR1 is SGHNT, CDR2 YYREEE, per germline (reference sequence). The CDR3 covers 15 residues. The CDR3 reads CASSLEAGTNEKLFF. In DNA, the CDR3 is TGTGCCAGCAGCTTGGAGGCGGGAACTAATGAAAAACTGTTTTTT.

The chain employs TRBV6-1 and TRBJ2-1, with D uncertain. Trimming stripped 0 bases from V and 8 bases from J, with 11 bases between. The CDR3 totals 14 residues. CDR1 and CDR2 (germline): MNHNS, SASEGT. In DNA form, the CDR3 reads TGTGCCAGCAGTGAAGCGTCGCTTGCGGATGAGCAGTTCTTC. It encodes CASSEASLADEQFF.

In DNA, the CDR3 is TGTGCCAGCAGCTACGCGGGGCTTGGGTTTTACAATGAGCAGTTCTTC. Protein: CASSYAGLGFYNEQFF. The V call is TRBV11-2, the J call TRBJ2-1, with D possibly matching TRBD2 (6 bases). The CDR3 runs 16 residues. Germline V gives CDR1 SGHAT, CDR2 FQNNGV. Trimming took 4 bases from V and 4 from J, leaving 17 bases between them.

The chain joins TRBV12-3 or TRBV12-4 to TRBJ2-7; no firm D call. The CDR3 consists of 13 residues. V was trimmed by 1 base and J by 3 bases, leaving 7 bases between them. The CDR3 reads CASSLELNYEQYF. The CDR3 bases are TGTGCCAGCAGTTTAGAACTGAACTACGAGCAGTACTTC.

The chain is built from TRBV6-1 and TRBJ2-7; 8 positions match TRBD1. Germline V gene lookup returns CDR1 MNHNS and CDR2 SASEGT. Trimming cost V 1 base and J 9 bases; bases outside gene matches: 11. The CDR3 spans 15 residues. The chain's CDR3 is CASSEDSRGRESQYF. The CDR3 nucleotides read TGTGCCAGCAGTGAAGACAGCAGGGGGCGAGAGTCGCAGTACTTC.

This clone was picked up a small number of times. This chain joins TRBV20-1 and TRBJ1-2, with 8 bases matching TRBD1. The CDR3 is 14 residues long. From germline, CDR1 is DFQATT and CDR2 SNEGSKA (reference sequence). V dropped 3 bases and J dropped 7; count of bases not matched to a gene: 10. CDR3 loop: CSASGWTGRRGYTF. CDR3 sequence (DNA): TGCAGTGCTAGTGGTTGGACAGGGCGTCGTGGCTACACCTTC.